This TCR beta chain stems from a study of blood T cell repertoires in COVID-19. Study context: Acute and convalescent COVID-19 samples came from the United States, Italy and Spain. PBMCs, B-cell-depleted T cells, or T cells were the source of the cDNA or gDNA that made up the material.

Generated by immunoSEQ multiplex PCR, the TCRdb table keeps only in-frame clones and is missing some. The table lists roughly 250,000 clones, less than 90% of them singletons. The CDR3 is made up of 14 amino acids. Germline V gene sequence: CDR1 SGDLS, CDR2 YYNGEE. Trimming left V 0 bases short and J 7 bases short, with 11 bases between. This clone was counted only a few times. Sequencing was carried out using peripheral blood. This chain links TRBV9 with TRBJ1-5; no firm D call. The sequence was obtained from a man in his sixties who had recovered from COVID-19. CDR3 sequence reads: CASSVGPRAQPQHF. CDR3 DNA sequence: TGTGCCAGCAGCGTAGGCCCGCGGGCGCAGCCCCAGCATTTT.